These 25 T cell receptor beta chains came from one sample sequenced in a study of CD4+ T cells in melanoma. The method was immunoSEQ multiplex PCR; TCRdb's version includes in-frame clones alone and lacks a portion of them. The sample lists about 50,000 clones, nearly 90% occurring once. Sequences were obtained from peripheral blood. The receptors shown here come from a human donor with melanoma.

The V call is TRBV6-1, the J call TRBJ2-1, with 11 bases matching TRBD1. After removal of 8 bases from V and 8 bases from J, the junction contained 2 bases not matched to a gene. Germline V gene sequence: CDR1 MNHNS, CDR2 SASEGT. The CDR3 totals 12 residues. This CDR3 reads CASWTGGDEQFF. CDR3 DNA sequence: TGTGCCAGCTGGACAGGGGGCGATGAGCAGTTCTTC.

This sequence joins TRBV7-2 and TRBJ1-4; 10 bases fit TRBD1. CDR1 SGHTA and CDR2 FQGNSA come from the germline V gene. This CDR3 region has 14 residues. After removal of 4 bases from V and 6 bases from J, the junction contained 2 bases not matched to a gene. CDR3 region: CASSWGQGHEKLFF. The DNA of the CDR3 is TGTGCCAGCAGCTGGGGACAGGGGCATGAAAAACTGTTTTTT.

This sequence joins TRBV6-5 and TRBJ1-4, with TRBD1 matching over 10 bases. Germline-derived CDR1 and CDR2 are MNHEY and SVGAGI. This CDR3 has 14 amino acids. V lost 2 bases and J lost 8; bases outside the gene matches: 2. The CDR3: CASSYGTGDEKLFF. The CDR3 DNA is TGTGCCAGCAGTTACGGGACAGGGGACGAAAAACTGTTTTTT.

V usage is TRBV9 and J usage is TRBJ2-3; tentative D call: TRBD2 (7 bases). Trimming took 6 bases from V and 2 from J, leaving 25 bases between them. There are 18 residues in the CDR3. CDR1 is SGDLS and CDR2 is YYNGEE in the germline V gene. The CDR3 DNA reads as TGTGCCAGCACCCGAGCCAGGGGAGGGGGGCTGGACACAGATACGCAGTATTTT. Protein sequence: CASTRARGGGLDTDTQYF.

The chain links TRBV4-3 to TRBJ2-3; 7 bases are shared with TRBD1. The CDR3 is 15 residues long. The trim removed 3 bases at V and 4 bases at J, leaving 7 bases unmatched. Germline CDR1 is LGHNA and CDR2 is YSLEER. The CDR3 sequence: CASSQARQGPDTQYF. The CDR3 nucleotides read TGCGCCAGCAGCCAGGCAAGACAGGGCCCAGATACGCAGTATTTT.

This clone was picked up one time. V is TRBV7-2 and J is TRBJ2-1; D is unclear. V was cut by 5 bases and J by 3 bases, with 8 bases left in between. The CDR3 totals 13 residues. Germline CDR1 and CDR2: SGHTA and FQGNSA. CDR3 nucleotide sequence: TGTGCCAGCAGCGAGTCGGACTACAATGAGCAGTTCTTC. This encodes CASSESDYNEQFF. Full variable domain (rest looked up from reference TRBV7-2 and TRBJ2-1): GAGVSQSPSNKVTEKGKDVELRCDPISGHTALYWYRQSLGQGLEFLIYFQGNSAPDKSGLPSDRFSAERTGGSVSTLTIQRTQQEDSAVYLCASSESDYNEQFFGPGTRLTVL.

This sequence joins TRBV14 and TRBJ1-2; tentative D call: TRBD1 (6 bases). V gave up 2 bases and J gave up 4 bases, with 11 bases separating them. Germline CDR1 is SGHDN and CDR2 is FVKESK. There are 14 residues in the CDR3. The CDR3 is CASSQSDSFYGYTF. The CDR3 coding sequence is TGTGCCAGCAGCCAATCGGACAGCTTCTATGGCTACACCTTC.

This chain uses TRBV5-8 with TRBJ1-2; tentatively, D is TRBD1 (6 bases). The V end was cut by 7 bases, the J end by 1 base, with 11 bases between. The CDR3 loop spans 13 amino acids. Germline assignment: CDR1 SGHTS and CDR2 YDEGEE. DNA of the CDR3: TGTGCCAGCCCTAAGGGGGGTAACTATGGCTACACCTTC. Protein product: CASPKGGNYGYTF.

V is TRBV6-1 and J is TRBJ1-4; tentative D call: TRBD1 (5 bases). This CDR3 is 14 amino acids long. Germline assignment: CDR1 MNHNS and CDR2 SASEGT. V lost 4 bases to trimming and J lost 0 bases, with 6 bases between them. CDR3 loop: CASSGGTTNEKLFF. DNA of the CDR3: TGTGCCAGCAGTGGGGGGACAACTAATGAAAAACTGTTTTTT.

This chain uses TRBV7-6 with TRBJ1-1; D call uncertain. This CDR3 contains 13 residues. The V end was cut by 5 bases, the J end by 4 bases, with 11 bases between. The V gene's germline CDR1 is SGHVS and CDR2 FNYEAQ. The CDR3 coding sequence is TGTGCCAGCAGCCACGGGTGGGGCACTGAAGCTTTCTTT. This gives the protein CASSHGWGTEAFF.

The chain joins TRBV30 to TRBJ1-1; TRBD1 matches 8 bases. Germline V gene lookup returns CDR1 GTSNPN and CDR2 SVGIG (reference sequence). This CDR3 is built from 15 residues. Unmatched junction bases numbered 8, after V lost 2 bases and J lost 3 bases. CDR3 bases: TGTGCCTGGAGTTTCAGGGGGCTTCGGGACACTGAAGCTTTCTTT. Residues: CAWSFRGLRDTEAFF.

The chain links TRBV9 to TRBJ2-2; D might be TRBD2 (5 bases). The CDR3 contains 15 residues. Germline V gene sequence: CDR1 SGDLS, CDR2 YYNGEE. Trimming stripped 4 bases from V and 0 bases from J, with 10 bases between. CDR3 in amino acids: CASSPILANTGELFF. CDR3 in DNA: TGTGCCAGCAGCCCCATACTAGCGAACACCGGGGAGCTGTTTTTT.

This clone was seen just once. The genes are TRBV27 and TRBJ1-5; D might be TRBD1 (6 bases). This CDR3 has 16 residues. The germline gives CDR1 MNHEY, CDR2 SMNVEV (reference sequence). The V gene lost 3 bases and the J gene lost 0 bases, with 12 bases spanning the gap. CDR3: CASSFVAGVSNQPQHF. CDR3 DNA sequence: TGTGCCAGCAGTTTTGTGGCAGGGGTTAGCAATCAGCCCCAGCATTTT.

The chain carries TRBV7-2 and TRBJ2-5; tentative D call: TRBD2 (6 bases). Per the germline V gene, CDR1 is SGHTA and CDR2 is FQGNSA. V lost 4 bases to trimming and J lost 5 bases, with 14 bases between them. The CDR3 extends over 14 amino acids. The CDR3 protein is CASSSQAGRETQYF. CDR3 nucleotide sequence: TGTGCCAGCAGCTCGCAGGCTGGGAGGGAGACCCAGTACTTC.

The J gene is TRBJ1-2, the V gene TRBV20-1; unclear D gene. Germline V gene data show CDR1 as DFQATT and CDR2 as SNEGSKA (reference sequence). There are 10 residues in the CDR3. CDR3 sequence: CRSGSYGYTF. CDR3 coding DNA: TGCAGGTCCGGGAGCTATGGCTACACCTTC.

V and J are TRBV19 and TRBJ2-3; 11 bases align to TRBD2. V trimming: 3 bases; J trimming: 4 bases; junction bases outside the gene matches: 6. The germline V gene has CDR1 LNHDA and CDR2 SQIVND (reference sequence). The CDR3 extends over 16 amino acids. The CDR3 here is CASSISLAGGADTQYF. CDR3 bases: TGTGCCAGTAGTATCAGCCTAGCGGGGGGTGCAGATACGCAGTATTTT.

The chain joins TRBV10-3 to TRBJ2-1, with D hard to call. This CDR3 contains 11 residues. Trimming pared 2 bases from V and 10 bases from J, leaving 6 bases between. Germline V gene data show CDR1 as ENHRY and CDR2 as SYGVKD. The CDR3 bases are TGTGCCATCAGTGAGGCCGGGGAGCAGTTCTTC. Translating gives CAISEAGEQFF.

V is TRBV4-2 and J is TRBJ2-1; D gene ambiguous. The CDR3 sequence is 14 residues long. Per the germline V gene, CDR1 is LGHNA and CDR2 is YNFKEQ. Trimming shortened V by 1 base and J by 12 bases, and 16 bases separated the two germline ends. The CDR3: CASSQGADEARQFF. The CDR3 DNA is TGTGCCAGCAGCCAAGGGGCAGATGAGGCAAGGCAGTTCTTC.

The genes are TRBV19 and TRBJ1-1; D remains ambiguous. Trimming took off 3 bases at V and 7 bases at J, with 9 bases between the two ends. Germline V lookup: CDR1 LNHDA, CDR2 SQIVND (reference sequence). The CDR3 contains 12 residues. CDR3 coding DNA: TGTGCCAGTAGTATCGGCCCCTTTGAAGCTTTCTTT. Its translation is CASSIGPFEAFF.

The chain links TRBV4-1 to TRBJ1-1; D is unclear. Germline lookup yields CDR1 MGHRA and CDR2 YSYEKL. The V end lost 0 bases, the J end lost 4 bases, and 6 bases lay between the germline ends. This CDR3 has 13 amino acids. CDR3 residues: CASSQERATEAFF. The CDR3 DNA reads as TGCGCCAGCAGCCAAGAAAGGGCCACTGAAGCTTTCTTT.

The rearrangement joins TRBV9 to TRBJ2-2, with no clear D. Germline values: CDR1 SGDLS, CDR2 YYNGEE. V lost 5 bases, J lost 8 bases, and 10 bases lay in between. The CDR3 consists of 12 residues. For the CDR3, the DNA is TGTGCCAGCAGTCGAATTGGGGGGGAGCTGTTTTTT. Its translation: CASSRIGGELFF. Together with reference TRBV9 and TRBJ2-2, the CDR3 gives the full variable domain: DSGVTQTPKHLITATGQRVTLRCSPRSGDLSVYWYQQSLDQGLQFLIQYYNGEERAKGNILERFSAQQFPDLHSELNLSSLELGDSALYFCASSRIGGELFFGEGSRLTVL.

The rearrangement joins TRBV11-2 to TRBJ1-6; possibly TRBD1 for D (6 bases). V lost 5 bases to trimming and J lost 3 bases, with 11 bases between them. Germline-derived CDR1 and CDR2 are SGHAT and FQNNGV. This CDR3 is built from 15 residues. CDR3 DNA: TGTGCCAGCAGCGAGAGGGACAACTATAATTCACCCCTCCACTTT. Amino acid sequence: CASSERDNYNSPLHF.

Written as DNA, the CDR3 is TGCGCCAGCAGCCTTGGGACAGGGGTTGAAGGCTACACCTTC. Amino acid sequence: CASSLGTGVEGYTF. V is TRBV5-1 and J is TRBJ1-2, with 10 bases aligning to TRBD1. From germline, CDR1 is SGHRS and CDR2 YFSETQ. This CDR3 has 14 amino acids. The junction had 8 bases not matched to a gene; V was cut back by 4 bases and J by 8 bases.

The chain employs TRBV9 and TRBJ2-5; D call uncertain. Germline lookup yields CDR1 SGDLS and CDR2 YYNGEE. The CDR3 loop spans 14 amino acids. V gave up 5 bases and J gave up 5 bases, with 16 bases separating them. The CDR3 nucleotides are TGTGCCAGCAGTGGCATTAGTTTGGGGGAGACCCAGTACTTC. This gives the protein CASSGISLGETQYF.

The rearrangement uses TRBV28 and TRBJ1-4; 11 bases fit TRBD1. Germline V CDR1 and CDR2: MDHEN, SYDVKM. V shed 5 bases, J shed 5 bases, and the junction held 10 bases outside the gene matches. This CDR3 is 17 amino acids long. As DNA, the CDR3 is TGTGCCAGCAGTACTGACTGGGACAGGGGGTTCAATGAAAAACTGTTTTTT. Its translation is CASSTDWDRGFNEKLFF.